Listed here are 13 T cell receptor beta chains from one sample, sequenced in a study of T cells in localized non-small cell lung cancer (dated by TCRdb to about 2020). Library generation was performed with the immunoSEQ multiplex PCR assay. The clones in this table, taken by TCRdb from immuneACCESS, are in-frame only. Not every clone is retained; where verified, under half of the shortfall comes from an unresolved V gene, and the cause of the rest is unknown. The sample table records around 24,000 clones; about nine tenths of these occur just once. The ten largest clonotypes hold more than 20% of the sample. This specimen consisted of peripheral blood, obtained before any cancer treatment. Every receptor here comes from a man between 40 and 70 years old with stage I squamous cell lung carcinoma.

This clone was picked up one time. The chain employs TRBV2 and TRBJ2-1, with TRBD1 identical over 7 bases. The CDR3 is made up of 12 amino acids. V shed 10 bases and J 7 bases; nucleotides not matched to a gene: 7. Germline V lookup: CDR1 SNHLY, CDR2 FYNNEI. CDR3 sequence (DNA): TGTGCCACCCGACAGGGTACTAATGAGCAGTTCTTC. Translating it yields CATRQGTNEQFF.

V is TRBV2 and J is TRBJ2-7, with TRBD2 as a possible D gene (6 bases). Germline-derived CDR1 and CDR2 are SNHLY and FYNNEI. CDR3 length equals 15 residues. Trimming removed 1 base at V and 0 bases at J, with 10 bases between. The CDR3 coding sequence is TGTGCCAGCAGTGAAGGGGGGGTCAACTCCTACGAGCAGTACTTC. It codes for CASSEGGVNSYEQYF. The full variable domain, its missing parts supplied by reference TRBV2 and TRBJ2-7, is EPEVTQTPSHQVTQMGQEVILRCVPISNHLYFYWYRQILGQKVEFLVSFYNNEISEKSEIFDDQFSVERPDGSNFTLKIRSTKLEDSAMYFCASSEGGVNSYEQYFGPGTRLTVT.

By sample share, this clone is medium-sized. The genes are TRBV7-9 and TRBJ1-1, with 10 bases lining up with TRBD1. The V gene's germline CDR1 is SEHNR and CDR2 FQNEAQ (reference sequence). V lost 4 bases, J lost 0 bases, and 8 bases stayed unmatched. This CDR3 is 17 amino acids long. This CDR3 is CASSSLDRGGLNTEAFF. CDR3 in DNA: TGTGCCAGCAGCTCCCTGGACAGGGGGGGCTTGAACACTGAAGCTTTCTTT.

The chain couples TRBV11-3 to TRBJ1-1; D is ambiguous. Germline loops: CDR1 SGHNT, CDR2 YENEEA. The V end lost 10 bases, the J end lost 2 bases, and 23 bases lay between the germline ends. This CDR3 spans 16 amino acids. The CDR3 sequence: CANPLSGGDSNTEAFF. Written as DNA, the CDR3 is TGTGCCAACCCATTATCGGGAGGTGACTCAAACACTGAAGCTTTCTTT.

The chain recombines TRBV14 with TRBJ2-1; TRBD1 is a possible D gene (5 bases). Looked up from germline, CDR1 is SGHDN and CDR2 is FVKESK. The V end was cut by 2 bases, the J end by 6 bases, with 14 bases between. CDR3 size: 15 residues. The CDR3 nucleotides are TGTGCCAGCAGCCAAAGGCAGGGATGGGGCAATGAGCAGTTCTTC. Amino acids: CASSQRQGWGNEQFF.

This rearrangement joins TRBV7-6 to TRBJ2-3; 10 bases are a match to TRBD2. V was pared by 1 base and J by 6 bases, with 13 bases of the junction left unmatched. CDR1 is SGHVS, CDR2 FNYEAQ, per germline. The CDR3 length is 18 residues. The DNA of the CDR3 is TGTGCCAGCAGCTTAGTTAGTCCAAGCGGGGGGGCCGCGGATACGCAGTATTTT. The encoded protein is CASSLVSPSGGAADTQYF.

This chain joins TRBV6-4 and TRBJ1-5; maybe TRBD1 (6 bases). The CDR3 has 17 residues. The germline CDR1 and CDR2 sequences are MRHNA and SNTAGT. V shed 4 bases and J shed 4 bases, with 20 bases lying between them. As DNA, the CDR3 is TGTGCCAGCAGTGCTCCGGTTCGCGTAGGGGGGAATCAGCCCCAGCATTTT. It is translated as CASSAPVRVGGNQPQHF.

In this sample, this clone turned up a few times. The genes are TRBV5-1 and TRBJ1-2, with D uncertain. The CDR3 runs 15 residues. With 0 bases removed from V and 8 bases from J, the gap between germline ends came to 17 bases. Germline assignment: CDR1 SGHRS and CDR2 YFSETQ. The CDR3 is CASSLAGYQAGGYTF. Written as DNA, the CDR3 is TGCGCCAGCAGCTTGGCGGGATATCAGGCTGGAGGCTACACCTTC.

This clone was counted only a few times. The chain links TRBV7-9 to TRBJ1-2; 7 bases line up with TRBD1. Germline values: CDR1 SEHNR, CDR2 FQNEAQ (reference sequence). Trimming at V came to 5 bases and at J to 3 bases, leaving 15 bases not matched to a gene. The length of the CDR3 is 17 residues. The CDR3 region is CASSPWVRGRVDYGYTF. The CDR3 DNA reads TGTGCCAGCAGCCCCTGGGTGAGGGGGCGCGTGGACTATGGCTACACCTTC.

The rearrangement uses TRBV29-1 and TRBJ2-3, with D perhaps assigned TRBD1 or TRBD2 (5 bases each). V lost 7 bases, J lost 0 bases, and 23 bases lay in between. The CDR3 totals 17 residues. Germline CDR1 and CDR2: SQVTM and ANQGSEA. This CDR3 is CSGALGVEGLSTDTQYF. The CDR3 DNA sequence: TGCAGCGGCGCACTAGGGGTAGAAGGTCTTAGCACAGATACGCAGTATTTT.

This clone showed up just once. The chain carries TRBV7-9 and TRBJ2-3, with D possibly matching TRBD1 (5 bases). The germline V gene has CDR1 SEHNR and CDR2 FQNEAQ (reference sequence). CDR3 length: 12 residues. The V gene lost 4 bases and the J gene lost 6 bases, with 8 bases spanning the gap. CDR3 DNA sequence: TGTGCCAGCAGCTCCAGGGTGGATACGCAGTATTTT. Translation: CASSSRVDTQYF. Full variable domain (remainder filled in from reference TRBV7-9 and TRBJ2-3): DTGVSQNPRHKITKRGQNVTFRCDPISEHNRLYWYRQTLGQGPEFLTYFQNEAQLEKSRLLSDRFSAERPKGSFSTLEIQRTEQGDSAMYLCASSSRVDTQYFGPGTRLTVL.

For this clone: The junction does not match germline at one end; this may be a read error. The chain recombines TRBV19 with TRBJ2-7; D not resolved. The CDR3 loop spans 12 amino acids. The germline V gene encodes CDR1 LNHDA and CDR2 SQIVND (reference sequence). DNA for the CDR3: TGTGCCAGTAGTATTCTGGAGACGTGGTGCTTCTTC. Translating it yields CASSILETWCFF.

J is TRBJ2-7 and V is TRBV9; D possibly corresponds to TRBD1 (6 bases). V dropped 3 bases and J dropped 3 bases, with 10 bases sitting between them. CDR1 and CDR2 from the germline V gene are SGDLS and YYNGEE. The CDR3 covers 13 residues. The CDR3 is CASSGRDNYEQYF. The CDR3 bases are TGTGCCAGCAGCGGCCGGGACAACTACGAGCAGTACTTC.